This is a list of T cell receptor beta chains from one sample in a study of regulatory T cells in long-lasting Graves disease. In TCRdb, the multiplex PCR reads were re-called with MiXCR into one record per CDR3 protein. The table shows roughly 300,000 distinct CDR3 sequences, with around 20% occurring only once. The source was peripheral blood mononuclear cells (PBMCs), collected when the disease was refractory, from a patient treated with antithyroid drugs. The receptors come from a female donor with Graves disease. The CDR3 runs from the conserved cysteine through the conserved F or W. Each record gives: J gene, V gene, CDR3 length, clone size, D gene, CDR3 DNA, CDR3 protein. A D gene is named only where the DNA matches it firmly. Clone size is stated in some rows and not others, as once, few, many or a class when expanded.

J: TRBJ2-7; V: TRBV7-9; length: 14; size: few; D: TRBD1; DNA: TGTGCCAGCAGCTTAGAGGGGGCCCACTACGAGCAGTACTTC; CDR3: CASSLEGAHYEQYF
J: TRBJ2-1; V: TRBV4-3; length: 16; size: -; D: TRBD1; DNA: TGCGCCAGCAGCCAAGAGTCAGGGACAGGGATCTATGAGCAGTTCTTC; CDR3: CASSQESGTGIYEQFF
J: TRBJ2-5; V: TRBV5-1; length: 14; size: -; D: -; DNA: TGCGCCAGCAGCTTGGTGGGGAACCAAGAGACCCAGTACTTC; CDR3: CASSLVGNQETQYF
J: TRBJ2-7; V: TRBV27; length: 14; size: many; D: -; DNA: TGTGCCAGCAGTTTAGAGACAGGTTCCTACGAGCAGTACTTC; CDR3: CASSLETGSYEQYF
J: TRBJ2-7; V: TRBV7-6; length: 15; size: -; D: TRBD1; DNA: TGTGCCAGCAGCCCCACGGGACAGAGGACCTACGAGCAGTACTTC; CDR3: CASSPTGQRTYEQYF
J: TRBJ2-7; V: TRBV5-6; length: 16; size: -; D: TRBD2; DNA: TGTGCCAGCAGCTTGTTGGGGCTAGCGGGAGCCTACGAGCAGTACTTC; CDR3: CASSLLGLAGAYEQYF
J: TRBJ1-6; V: TRBV7-9; length: 14; size: -; D: -; DNA: TGTGCCAGCACCGCAGGTGGGGGGGTTTCACCCCTCCACTTT; CDR3: CASTAGGGVSPLHF
J: TRBJ2-5; V: TRBV6-1; length: 14; size: -; D: -; DNA: TGTGCCAGCAGTGAAATGAGGGTTCAAGAGACCCAGTACTTC; CDR3: CASSEMRVQETQYF
J: TRBJ2-5; V: TRBV6-1; length: 14; size: many; D: TRBD1; DNA: TGTGCCAGCAACCTGGGACAGTCTCAAGAGACCCAGTACTTC; CDR3: CASNLGQSQETQYF
J: TRBJ1-5; V: TRBV6-1; length: 15; size: few; D: -; DNA: TGTGCCAGCACCCGGGGTTTTCCCGCCAATCAGCCCCAGCATTTT; CDR3: CASTRGFPANQPQHF
J: TRBJ2-2; V: TRBV19; length: 15; size: -; D: -; DNA: TGTGCCAGTAGTATGGGGCGGAAGAACACCGGGGAGCTGTTTTTT; CDR3: CASSMGRKNTGELFF
J: TRBJ2-5; V: TRBV9; length: 14; size: -; D: -; DNA: TGTGCCAGCAGCTTGGCCGCTTCGCTGGGAGCCCAGTACTTC; CDR3: CASSLAASLGAQYF
J: TRBJ2-5; V: TRBV20-1; length: 15; size: -; D: -; DNA: TGCAGTGCTATAGCCCCCCTTACTAGTGATGAGACCCAGTACTTC; CDR3: CSAIAPLTSDETQYF
J: TRBJ2-1; V: TRBV7-9; length: 15; size: -; D: -; DNA: TGTGCCAGCGTAATAGCGTTAGGGTCCTACAATGAGCAGTTCTTC; CDR3: CASVIALGSYNEQFF
J: TRBJ1-2; V: TRBV15; length: 16; size: many; D: -; DNA: TGTGCCACCAGCAGTGGGGGACAAATGGTCAACTATGGCTACACCTTC; CDR3: CATSSGGQMVNYGYTF
J: TRBJ2-2; V: TRBV30; length: 14; size: few; D: -; DNA: TGTGCCTGGATCTCCGAGGCGGGCACCGGGGAGCTGTTTTTT; CDR3: CAWISEAGTGELFF
J: TRBJ2-1; V: TRBV7-8; length: 16; size: -; D: TRBD1; DNA: TGTGCCAGCAGCGTGACCGGGACAGGCCATTACAATGAGCAGTTCTTC; CDR3: CASSVTGTGHYNEQFF
J: TRBJ2-2; V: TRBV28; length: 17; size: many; D: -; DNA: TGCGCCAGCAGAGGGGGTGGTCTAGGAGGGAACACCGGGGAGCTGTTTTTT; CDR3: CASRGGGLGGNTGELFF
J: TRBJ2-5; V: TRBV11-2; length: 13; size: many; D: -; DNA: TGTGCCAGCAGCCTAGAGCGCGCAGAGACCCAGTACTTC; CDR3: CASSLERAETQYF
J: TRBJ2-7; V: TRBV12-3/TRBV12-4; length: 15; size: many; D: -; DNA: TGTGCCAGCAGTGCCCCCGGCGGACTTACCTACGAGCAGTACTTC; CDR3: CASSAPGGLTYEQYF
J: TRBJ1-6; V: TRBV10-2; length: 14; size: few; D: -; DNA: TGCGCCAGCACCCGACAGGTTCAACTTTCACCCCTCCACTTT; CDR3: CASTRQVQLSPLHF
J: TRBJ2-7; V: TRBV3-1; length: 14; size: many; D: -; DNA: TGTGCCAGCAGCCCCCTCTGGGGTTCGCGGGAGCAGTACTTC; CDR3: CASSPLWGSREQYF
J: TRBJ1-6; V: TRBV28; length: 14; size: -; D: -; DNA: TGTGCCAGCAGTTTAGCACAGAATAATTCACCCCTCCACTTT; CDR3: CASSLAQNNSPLHF
J: TRBJ1-2; V: TRBV20-1; length: 12; size: many; D: -; DNA: TGCAGTGCTATACAGGGAGACTATGGCTACACCTTC; CDR3: CSAIQGDYGYTF
J: TRBJ1-1; V: TRBV6-5; length: 15; size: many; D: -; DNA: TGTGCCAGCAGTTACTCGACTGGTCAGGCCACTGAAGCTTTCTTT; CDR3: CASSYSTGQATEAFF
J: TRBJ2-1; V: TRBV2; length: 12; size: -; D: -; DNA: TGTGCCAGCCGACTAGTTAGCAATGAGCAGTTCTTC; CDR3: CASRLVSNEQFF
J: TRBJ1-5; V: TRBV27; length: 12; size: many; D: -; DNA: TGTGCCAGCATGACAGGCGGTCAGCCCCAGCATTTT; CDR3: CASMTGGQPQHF
J: TRBJ1-1; V: TRBV14; length: 14; size: -; D: -; DNA: TGTGCCAGCAGCCCCGGTGGGGGTGTCACTGAAGCTTTCTTT; CDR3: CASSPGGGVTEAFF
J: TRBJ2-2; V: TRBV12-3/TRBV12-4; length: 17; size: many; D: TRBD2; DNA: TGTGCCAGCGGTCCTGTTGGTAGCGGGAGGGACGCCGGGGAGCTGTTTTTT; CDR3: CASGPVGSGRDAGELFF
J: TRBJ2-7; V: TRBV20-1; length: 14; size: -; D: -; DNA: TGCAGTGCGAAGAGGGTTGACTTAAACTACAAGCAGTACTTC; CDR3: CSAKRVDLNYKQYF
J: TRBJ1-5; V: TRBV4-1; length: 14; size: -; D: TRBD1; DNA: TGCGCCAGCAGCCCGCCGGGACAGGCTCAGCCCCAGCATTTT; CDR3: CASSPPGQAQPQHF
J: TRBJ2-2; V: TRBV7-9; length: 14; size: -; D: -; DNA: TGTGCCAGCAGCTTCATTACGGGGACCGGGGAGCTGTTTTTT; CDR3: CASSFITGTGELFF
J: TRBJ1-5; V: TRBV7-2; length: 17; size: few; D: TRBD1; DNA: TGTGCCAGCAGCCTAGTGCGCTCAGGGGGATCCAATCAGCCCCAGCATTTT; CDR3: CASSLVRSGGSNQPQHF